The 14 T cell receptor beta chains below come from one sample, sequenced in a study of blood T cell repertoires in COVID-19. Sequenced by immunoSEQ multiplex PCR; TCRdb stores in-frame clones only, minus some. In the table there are roughly 40,000 clones, 80% to 90% of which are singletons. Material for sequencing was peripheral blood. The receptors here all came from a man under 40 with active or convalescent COVID-19.

This sequence joins TRBV30 and TRBJ2-2; TRBD2 is a possible D gene (5 bases). V was trimmed by 4 bases and J by 7 bases, leaving 13 bases between them. The CDR3 spans 13 residues. Germline V gives CDR1 GTSNPN, CDR2 SVGIG (reference sequence). The CDR3 reads CAWNPTRVGELFF. Written as DNA, the CDR3 is TGTGCCTGGAACCCTACTAGGGTCGGGGAGCTGTTTTTT. Combining the CDR3 with reference TRBV30 and TRBJ2-2 gives the whole variable domain SQTIHQWPATLVQPVGSPLSLECTVEGTSNPNLYWYRQAAGRGLQLLFYSVGIGQISSEVPQNLSASRPQDRQFILSSKKLLLSDSGFYLCAWNPTRVGELFFGEGSRLTVL.

V and J are TRBV7-7 and TRBJ2-7, with 9 bases matching TRBD2. Germline V CDR1 and CDR2: SSHAT, FNYEAQ (reference sequence). This CDR3 has 21 residues. In nucleotides, the CDR3 is TGTGCTAGCAGCTTAAAAGTCCAGTTCGCGGGAGGGCCAGTAGTAGAGTTCGAGCAGTACGTC. Protein sequence: CASSLKVQFAGGPVVEFEQYV.

The chain combines TRBV10-2 with TRBJ1-3, with a tentative D call TRBD1 (5 bases). This CDR3 is built from 17 residues. The germline gives CDR1 WSHSY, CDR2 SAAADI. The V gene lost 3 bases and the J gene lost 0 bases, with 15 bases spanning the gap. CDR3 bases: TGCGCCAGCAGTGATGAATCAAGGGGATTCTCTGGAAACACCATATATTTT. It translates to CASSDESRGFSGNTIYF.

The chain links TRBV5-4 to TRBJ2-2, with 12 bases that match TRBD2. Germline lookup yields CDR1 SGHNT and CDR2 YYREEE (reference sequence). The junction had 1 base not matched to a gene; V was cut back by 4 bases and J by 3 bases. The CDR3 is made up of 15 amino acids. CDR3 DNA sequence: TGTGCCAGCAGCCGGACTAGCGGGGACACCGGGGAGCTGTTTTTT. Translated, it gives CASSRTSGDTGELFF. The whole variable domain, remainder taken from reference TRBV5-4 and TRBJ2-2, is ETGVTQSPTHLIKTRGQQVTLRCSSQSGHNTVSWYQQALGQGPQFIFQYYREEENGRGNFPPRFSGLQFPNYSSELNVNALELDDSALYLCASSRTSGDTGELFFGEGSRLTVL.

The chain has TRBV19 and TRBJ1-2, with TRBD1 as a possible D gene (5 bases). The CDR3 covers 14 residues. Germline CDR1 is LNHDA and CDR2 is SQIVND (reference sequence). The V gene lost 6 bases and the J gene lost 0 bases, with 11 bases spanning the gap. The CDR3 DNA reads TGTGCCAGTAGGCGGGACGCCTCTAACTATGGCTACACCTTC. Residues: CASRRDASNYGYTF.

The chain employs TRBV11-3 and TRBJ2-7; TRBD2 is a possible D gene (5 bases). The germline V and J ends were trimmed by 5 bases and 5 bases, with 13 bases remaining between them. Germline CDR1 SGHNT, CDR2 YENEEA. The CDR3 consists of 13 residues. CDR3 in DNA: TGTGCCAGCAGCGAGAGAGGGTCCAACGAGCAGTACGTC. Protein: CASSERGSNEQYV.

The chain links TRBV5-1 to TRBJ1-5; D ambiguous. V was pared by 0 bases and J by 4 bases, with 8 bases between. Germline V gives CDR1 SGHRS, CDR2 YFSETQ. This CDR3 is 14 amino acids long. The CDR3 sequence is CASSLDGGNQPQHF. The CDR3, as DNA: TGCGCCAGCAGCTTGGATGGAGGGAATCAGCCCCAGCATTTT.

The CDR3 loop is CASGGVNEQFF. As DNA, the CDR3 is TGTGCCAGCGGGGGGGTGAATGAGCAGTTCTTC. The V call is TRBV7-9, the J call TRBJ2-1, with 7 bases matching TRBD2. Looked up from germline, CDR1 is SEHNR and CDR2 is FQNEAQ (reference sequence). The CDR3 is 11 amino acids. With 8 bases clipped from V and 7 bases from J, the junction kept 2 bases outside the gene matches.

For this clone: The same CDR3 also results from other DNA sequences found in this sample. The gene calls are TRBV6-5 and TRBJ1-6; 8 nucleotides match TRBD1. V gave up 4 bases and J gave up 10 bases; unmatched junction bases: 9. Germline V CDR1 and CDR2: MNHEY, SVGAGI. This CDR3 contains 15 residues. CDR3 nucleotide sequence: TGTGCCAGCAGTTCTGGACAGGGAACTAACTCACCCCTCCACTTT. This codes for CASSSGQGTNSPLHF.

This clone was seen only once. The chain joins TRBV24-1 to TRBJ2-1, with 9 positions matching TRBD1. V shed 3 bases, J shed 7 bases, and the junction held 6 bases outside the gene matches. The CDR3 contains 15 residues. Germline V gene sequence: CDR1 KGHDR, CDR2 SFDVKD. CDR3 loop: CATSDQGQGRNEQFF. For the CDR3, the DNA is TGTGCCACCAGTGATCAGGGACAGGGAAGGAATGAGCAGTTCTTC.

This sequence joins TRBV19 and TRBJ2-3, with 14 bases identical to TRBD2. The CDR3 is 19 residues long. Trimming cost V 6 bases and J 2 bases; bases outside gene matches: 13. Germline assignment: CDR1 LNHDA and CDR2 SQIVND (reference sequence). DNA of the CDR3: TGTGCCAGTAGGCCGAGGACTAGCGGGAGGACCCTACTCACAGATACGCAGTATTTT. This codes for CASRPRTSGRTLLTDTQYF. Looking up the rest from reference TRBV19 and TRBJ2-3 gives the full variable domain: DGGITQSPKYLFRKEGQNVTLSCEQNLNHDAMYWYRQDPGQGLRLIYYSQIVNDFQKGDIAEGYSVSREKKESFPLTVTSAQKNPTAFYLCASRPRTSGRTLLTDTQYFGPGTRLTVL.

This CDR3 is CASSLAGSGANVLTF. The CDR3 bases are TGTGCCAGCAGCTTGGCGGGCTCTGGGGCCAACGTCCTGACTTTC. V usage is TRBV5-8 and J usage is TRBJ2-6; D gene uncertain. V dropped 0 bases and J dropped 0 bases, with 4 bases sitting between them. CDR1 SGHTS and CDR2 YDEGEE come from the germline V gene. CDR3 length: 15 amino acids.

This clone was detected once. The chain joins TRBV19 to TRBJ2-1; 7 nucleotides agree with TRBD2. J was trimmed by 5 bases and V by 4 bases; bases with no gene match: 8. Germline V gene lookup returns CDR1 LNHDA and CDR2 SQIVND (reference sequence). CDR3 length equals 15 residues. The CDR3, as DNA: TGTGCCAGTAGTACCTGGACTAGTCTGGACAATGAGCAGTTCTTC. Protein product: CASSTWTSLDNEQFF.

CDR3 sequence: CASKPTGGAYGYTF. CDR3 nucleotide sequence: TGTGCCAGCAAACCGACAGGGGGCGCTTATGGCTACACCTTC. The V and J genes are TRBV6-5 and TRBJ1-2; 10 nucleotides match TRBD1. The CDR3 runs 14 residues. The J segment lost 5 bases and the V segment lost 7 bases, leaving 7 bases of the junction unmatched. Germline CDR1 and CDR2: MNHEY and SVGAGI.